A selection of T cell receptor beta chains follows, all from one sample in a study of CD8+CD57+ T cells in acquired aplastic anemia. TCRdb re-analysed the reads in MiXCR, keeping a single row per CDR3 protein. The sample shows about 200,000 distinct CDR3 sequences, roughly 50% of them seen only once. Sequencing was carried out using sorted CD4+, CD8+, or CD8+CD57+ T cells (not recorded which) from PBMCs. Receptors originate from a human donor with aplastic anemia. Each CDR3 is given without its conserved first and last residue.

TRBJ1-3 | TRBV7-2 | ASSDPTGTGNTIY
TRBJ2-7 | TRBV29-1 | SVESAGAFEQY
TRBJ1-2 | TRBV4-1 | ASSQQTGGDYGYT
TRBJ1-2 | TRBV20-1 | SARGGGDYGYT
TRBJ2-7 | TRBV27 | ASSLRDNDYEQY
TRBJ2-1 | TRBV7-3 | ASSSWTDNEQF
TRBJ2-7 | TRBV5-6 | ASSELEGASDEQY
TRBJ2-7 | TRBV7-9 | ASSQAGGLNEQY
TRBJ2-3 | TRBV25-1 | ASSEWADTDTQY
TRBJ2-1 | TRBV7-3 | ASSLGGATYNEQF
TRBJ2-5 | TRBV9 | ASSAMQGGGETQY
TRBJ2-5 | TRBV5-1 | ASSSSTGFQETQY
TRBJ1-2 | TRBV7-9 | ASRIDRGNGYT
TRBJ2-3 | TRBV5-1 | ASSRQESTDTQY
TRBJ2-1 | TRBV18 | ASSPPRGLDNEQF
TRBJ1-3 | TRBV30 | AWSVRGSGNTIY
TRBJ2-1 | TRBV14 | ASSHQRGGFSYNEQF
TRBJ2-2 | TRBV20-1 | SARTDGLTGELF
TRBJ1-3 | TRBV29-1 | SVALSGNTIY
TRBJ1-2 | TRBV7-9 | ASSLGHQLNYGYT
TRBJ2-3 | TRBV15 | ATSSPQRVTTY
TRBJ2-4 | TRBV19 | ASSQQGADIQY
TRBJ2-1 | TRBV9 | ASSTYREGNEQF
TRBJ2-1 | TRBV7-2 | ASSLGSPWTYNEQF
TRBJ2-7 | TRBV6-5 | ASRPRSSYEQY
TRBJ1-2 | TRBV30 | AWSGAPSAANYGYT
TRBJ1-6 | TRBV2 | ASSDRSRNSPLH
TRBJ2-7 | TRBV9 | ASSVARQSEQY
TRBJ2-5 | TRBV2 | ASRAQGETQY
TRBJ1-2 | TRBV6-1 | ASSETDRGNGYT
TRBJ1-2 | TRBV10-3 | ASSADSLYGYT
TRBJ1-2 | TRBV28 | ASSPLAGTGYGYT
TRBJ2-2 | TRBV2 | ASQRTGNTGELS
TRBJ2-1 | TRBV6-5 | ASTKGQQGRRGGYNEQF
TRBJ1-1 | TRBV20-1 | SAPGRQGVNTEAF
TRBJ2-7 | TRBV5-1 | ASSLGLAEVLSYEQY
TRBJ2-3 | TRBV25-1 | ASSELGSGTDTQY
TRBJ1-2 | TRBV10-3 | AISESGNYGYT
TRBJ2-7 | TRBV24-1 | ATSDWKTNYEQY
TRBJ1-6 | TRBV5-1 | ASSLETGISPLH
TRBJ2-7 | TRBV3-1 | ASSQWTVYEQY
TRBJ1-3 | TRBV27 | ASSLSGQGARGNTIY
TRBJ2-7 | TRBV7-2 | ASSLTGTSVEQY
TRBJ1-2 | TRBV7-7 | ASSPSPGGGGYT
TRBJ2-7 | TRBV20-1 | SARDFDQSSYEQY
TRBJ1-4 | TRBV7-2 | ASSGGLAELF
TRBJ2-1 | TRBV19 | ASSMVSGGGAGEQF
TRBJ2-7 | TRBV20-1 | SAGDRGRGYEQY
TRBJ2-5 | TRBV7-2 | ASRGAGETQY
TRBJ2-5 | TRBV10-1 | ASSESVSNQPQY
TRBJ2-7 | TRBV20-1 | SAREGQGGVEQY
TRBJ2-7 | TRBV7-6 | ASSSREQGLEQY
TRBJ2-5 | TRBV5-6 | ASSATGRETQY
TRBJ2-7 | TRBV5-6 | AGSFSSGDYEQY
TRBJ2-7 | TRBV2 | ASRVQGIYEQY
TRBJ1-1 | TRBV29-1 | SVDRSRGRTFEAF